The 22 T cell receptor beta chains below all came from one sample that was sequenced in a study of shared clonotypes between healthy human individuals. Terminally differentiated effector memory CD45RA+ cells were excluded from the naive CD8 cells, which were CD45RO-negative and positively selected for CCR7. Here immunoSEQ multiplex PCR was the method, and the copy in TCRdb shows in-frame clones only, minus some. This repertoire shows more than 2 million clones, around 96% found once; its top ten account for approximately 1.2%. The sequencing input was naive CD8+ T cells sorted from blood. All receptors derive from a man in his late teens or twenties in good health.

J is TRBJ2-7 and V is TRBV7-2, with D uncertain. The CDR3 has 14 residues. The V gene lost 2 bases and the J gene lost 0 bases, with 8 bases spanning the gap. Germline loops: CDR1 SGHTA, CDR2 FQGNSA. DNA of the CDR3: TGTGCCAGCAGCTTACAGGTAACCTCCTACGAGCAGTACTTC. As protein: CASSLQVTSYEQYF.

The chain has TRBV4-1 and TRBJ2-7; 9 bases align to TRBD2. The CDR3 length is 17 residues. V was clipped by 0 bases and J by 7 bases; unmatched bases: 13. The germline CDR1 and CDR2 sequences are MGHRA and YSYEKL. Here the CDR3 reads CASSQDQAGGGYEEQYF. CDR3 in DNA: TGCGCCAGCAGCCAAGATCAAGCGGGAGGCGGCTACGAGGAGCAGTACTTC.

J is TRBJ2-1 and V is TRBV10-3; the D gene is possibly TRBD1 (6 bases). V was clipped by 3 bases and J by 3 bases, with 12 bases between them. Germline V gives CDR1 ENHRY, CDR2 SYGVKD. CDR3 length: 15 residues. CDR3 in DNA: TGTGCCATCAGTGACGGTGGGGGCGTCTACAATGAGCAGTTCTTC. It translates to CAISDGGGVYNEQFF.

CDR3 sequence reads: CAWSGITVDNSPLHF. The CDR3 region has the DNA TGTGCCTGGAGTGGGATAACAGTAGATAATTCACCCCTCCACTTT. This sequence joins TRBV30 and TRBJ1-6; no definite D call. The CDR3 has 15 residues. Germline loops: CDR1 GTSNPN, CDR2 SVGIG (reference sequence). V lost 1 base and J lost 5, with 12 bases in between.

The chain carries TRBV28 and TRBJ1-1; tentative D call: TRBD1 (5 bases). CDR1 is MDHEN, CDR2 SYDVKM, per germline. This CDR3 contains 16 residues. Trimming cost V 3 bases and J 2 bases, with 16 bases left between them. DNA of the CDR3: TGTGCCAGCAGTTTCCCCCCAGGGTCTGCTAACACTGAAGCTTTCTTT. It encodes CASSFPPGSANTEAFF.

The gene calls are TRBV27 and TRBJ2-7, with 7 nucleotides matching TRBD2. Germline values: CDR1 MNHEY, CDR2 SMNVEV (reference sequence). The CDR3 is 14 amino acids. J was trimmed by 3 bases and V by 7 bases; bases with no gene match: 9. The CDR3 loop reads CASMGREEDYEQYF. The DNA for the CDR3 is TGTGCCAGCATGGGGAGGGAAGAAGACTACGAGCAGTACTTC.

The chain links TRBV13 to TRBJ1-5, with D hard to call. This CDR3 is built from 13 residues. V was pared by 2 bases and J by 6 bases, with 8 bases between. Per the germline V gene, CDR1 is PRHDT and CDR2 is FYEKMQ (reference sequence). The CDR3: CASSLTEGQPQHF. As DNA, the CDR3 is TGTGCCAGCAGCTTAACCGAAGGTCAGCCCCAGCATTTT. Complete variable domain (other parts from reference TRBV13 and TRBJ1-5): AAGVIQSPRHLIKEKRETATLKCYPIPRHDTVYWYQQGPGQDPQFLISFYEKMQSDKGSIPDRFSAQQFSDYHSELNMSSLELGDSALYFCASSLTEGQPQHFGDGTRLSIL.

V gene TRBV27 combines with J gene TRBJ1-6, with D possibly being TRBD1 (6 bases). CDR3 length equals 15 residues. Germline V gene sequence: CDR1 MNHEY, CDR2 SMNVEV (reference sequence). V was shortened by 4 bases and J by 6 bases, with 13 bases between the two germline ends. The CDR3 nucleotides read TGTGCCAGCAGTTGGGACAAAACGACTAATTCACCCCTCCACTTT. It yields the protein CASSWDKTTNSPLHF.

This chain links TRBV10-1 with TRBJ1-6, with TRBD1 as a possible D gene (5 bases). V lost 8 bases, J lost 5 bases, and 10 bases lay in between. CDR3 length: 13 amino acids. Germline loops: CDR1 WNHNN, CDR2 SYGVQD (reference sequence). The CDR3 loop reads CASAGTHNSPLHF. DNA for the CDR3: TGCGCCAGCGCCGGGACCCATAATTCACCCCTCCACTTT.

Only a few counts were recorded for this clone. V usage is TRBV7-8 and J usage is TRBJ2-7; D not resolved. Germline V gene sequence: CDR1 SGHVS, CDR2 FQNEAQ. CDR3 length: 13 residues. V dropped 5 bases and J dropped 3 bases, with 11 bases sitting between them. DNA for the CDR3: TGTGCCAGCAGCCCTAGTGGGATCTACGAGCAGTACTTC. Amino acids: CASSPSGIYEQYF.

The table lists this clone with a few counts. The chain links TRBV7-9 to TRBJ2-1; D is uncertain. The length of the CDR3 is 11 residues. The V end lost 5 bases, the J end lost 8 bases, and 7 bases lay between the germline ends. Germline V gene sequence: CDR1 SEHNR, CDR2 FQNEAQ (reference sequence). The CDR3 spells CASSPGYEQFF. The CDR3 DNA reads TGTGCCAGCAGCCCGGGTTATGAGCAGTTCTTC.

This chain joins TRBV4-1 and TRBJ1-1, with a weak D call TRBD1 (5 bases). Germline-derived CDR1 and CDR2 are MGHRA and YSYEKL. This CDR3 is 16 amino acids long. Trimming removed 3 bases from V and 0 bases from J, with 14 bases in between. CDR3 bases: TGCGCCAGCAGCCAGTTCACAGGTGAGATGAACACTGAAGCTTTCTTT. Protein sequence: CASSQFTGEMNTEAFF.

This chain connects TRBV28 to TRBJ1-1, with D uncertain. The germline gives CDR1 MDHEN, CDR2 SYDVKM. V lost 2 bases and J 3 bases, leaving 10 bases between the germline ends. CDR3 length: 14 residues. The CDR3 spells CASSLTVRDTEAFF. The CDR3 DNA reads as TGTGCCAGCAGTTTAACCGTTCGGGACACTGAAGCTTTCTTT.

This sequence joins TRBV6-1 and TRBJ2-7, with a tentative D call TRBD2 (6 bases). The CDR3 length is 16 residues. The ends were cut back, 4 bases at V and 2 bases at J, with 18 bases in the middle. CDR1 is MNHNS, CDR2 SASEGT, per germline. CDR3 sequence: CASSGWDFSRPYEQYF. CDR3 in DNA: TGTGCCAGCAGTGGATGGGACTTCTCTCGCCCCTACGAGCAGTACTTC.

The chain links TRBV28 to TRBJ2-7, with no clear D. V lost 2 bases and J lost 6, with 14 bases in between. The CDR3 sequence is 14 residues long. Germline lookup yields CDR1 MDHEN and CDR2 SYDVKM. CDR3 region: CASSLGVSVREQYF. The CDR3 region has the DNA TGTGCCAGCAGTTTAGGGGTTTCAGTCCGCGAGCAGTACTTC.

The CDR3 sequence: CASSEGWEQYF. The CDR3 DNA is TGCGCCAGCAGTGAGGGTTGGGAGCAGTACTTC. The chain recombines TRBV10-2 with TRBJ2-7; D ambiguous. This CDR3 is built from 11 residues. V lost 2 bases and J lost 7, with 6 bases in between. Germline CDR1 is WSHSY and CDR2 is SAAADI.

J is TRBJ2-1 and V is TRBV11-2, with D unclear. Germline CDR1 is SGHAT and CDR2 is FQNNGV. The germline V and J ends were trimmed by 2 bases and 10 bases, with 12 bases remaining between them. This CDR3 spans 13 amino acids. CDR3 residues: CASSLFVLPEQFF. For the CDR3, the DNA is TGTGCCAGCAGCTTATTTGTCTTACCCGAGCAGTTCTTC.

V gene TRBV5-1 combines with J gene TRBJ2-2, with TRBD1 identical over 9 bases. This CDR3 is 15 amino acids long. The germline V gene encodes CDR1 SGHRS and CDR2 YFSETQ. The V segment lost 4 bases and the J segment 3 bases; nucleotides outside the gene matches: 4. The CDR3 loop reads CASSIGTGYTGELFF. DNA of the CDR3: TGCGCCAGCAGCATTGGGACAGGGTACACCGGGGAGCTGTTTTTT.

The count of this clone is one. The V and J genes are TRBV10-1 and TRBJ2-5, with D tentatively TRBD1 (6 bases). CDR1 is WNHNN and CDR2 is SYGVQD in the germline V gene (reference sequence). V was clipped by 2 bases and J by 0 bases, with 10 bases between them. CDR3 length: 15 amino acids. As DNA, the CDR3 is TGCGCCAGCAGTGAGACAGGGTTGTACCAAGAGACCCAGTACTTC. Its protein is CASSETGLYQETQYF.

This rearrangement joins TRBV9 to TRBJ2-7, with D hard to call. Germline V gene data show CDR1 as SGDLS and CDR2 as YYNGEE. V lost 0 bases and J 5 bases, leaving 12 bases between the germline ends. The CDR3 extends over 14 amino acids. CDR3 residues: CASSVGSEQDEQYF. The DNA for the CDR3 is TGTGCCAGCAGCGTAGGGTCGGAGCAGGACGAGCAGTACTTC.

The chain carries TRBV4-1 and TRBJ2-6; 8 bases fit TRBD1. The V gene's germline CDR1 is MGHRA and CDR2 YSYEKL. J lost 0 bases, V lost 7 bases, and 5 bases had no gene match. This CDR3 has 16 residues. CDR3 sequence: CASTPGQVSGANVLTF. Written as DNA, the CDR3 is TGCGCCAGCACCCCGGGACAGGTCTCTGGGGCCAACGTCCTGACTTTC.

The chain is built from TRBV27 and TRBJ1-6; no clear D gene. This CDR3 contains 15 residues. Germline CDR1 reads MNHEY; CDR2 reads SMNVEV (reference sequence). The V gene lost 7 bases and the J gene lost 4 bases, with 14 bases spanning the gap. The CDR3 DNA follows: TGTGCCAGCAAGATTTCTTATAATTATAATTCACCCCTCCACTTT. It encodes CASKISYNYNSPLHF.